Following are 12 T cell receptor beta chains from one sample sequenced in a study of cytomegalovirus exposure and HLA in healthy donors. PCR involved 60 Vbeta and 13 Jbeta primers. The protocol was immunoSEQ multiplex PCR, while the TCRdb copy is restricted to in-frame clones and leaves out a portion. The sample has 100,000 to 150,000 clones, roughly 80% seen once. The specimen was PBMCs. The receptors were gathered from a woman aged 40 to 50 in good health and CMV-seropositive.

The chain links TRBV18 to TRBJ2-5, with D uncertain. Germline values: CDR1 KGHSH, CDR2 LQKENI. This CDR3 is built from 12 residues. Trimming left V 4 bases short and J 5 bases short, with 8 bases between. CDR3 sequence: CASSQNGETQYF. The CDR3 region has the DNA TGTGCCAGCTCACAAAACGGGGAGACCCAGTACTTC.

The rearrangement links TRBV5-1 to TRBJ1-2, with TRBD1 identical over 9 bases. The V gene's germline CDR1 is SGHRS and CDR2 YFSETQ. The ends lost 2 bases at V and 3 bases at J; junction bases unmatched: 5. The CDR3 loop spans 15 amino acids. The CDR3 protein is CASSFLGDRDYGYTF. The CDR3 DNA is TGCGCCAGCAGCTTTTTAGGGGACAGGGACTATGGCTACACCTTC. Complete variable domain (other parts from reference TRBV5-1 and TRBJ1-2): KAGVTQTPRYLIKTRGQQVTLSCSPISGHRSVSWYQQTPGQGLQFLFEYFSETQRNKGNFPGRFSGRQFSNSRSEMNVSTLELGDSALYLCASSFLGDRDYGYTFGSGTRLTVV.

The gene calls are TRBV29-1 and TRBJ1-2; D possibly corresponds to TRBD1 (6 bases). Germline V gives CDR1 SQVTM, CDR2 ANQGSEA. CDR3 length: 12 amino acids. The V end was cut by 1 base, the J end by 6 bases, with 9 bases between. The CDR3 coding sequence is TGCAGCGTTGAAGTATACAGGGATGGCTACACCTTC. Protein product: CSVEVYRDGYTF.

The V gene is TRBV7-3, the J gene TRBJ2-1, with D uncertain. The CDR3 is made up of 14 amino acids. The germline gives CDR1 SGHTA, CDR2 FQGTGA. Trimming stripped 4 bases from V and 7 bases from J, with 14 bases between. Here the CDR3 DNA reads TGTGCCAGCAGCTCGCTCGCAATCGCGAATGAGCAGTTCTTC. Protein product: CASSSLAIANEQFF.

V usage is TRBV15 and J usage is TRBJ2-7; 10 nucleotides agree with TRBD1. CDR1 and CDR2 (germline): LNHNV, YYDKDF (reference sequence). The CDR3 runs to 15 residues. The trim removed 1 base at V and 4 bases at J, leaving 4 bases unmatched. CDR3 sequence (DNA): TGTGCCACCAGCAGAGGGGCGGGACAGGGGTACGAGCAGTACTTC. Translated, it gives CATSRGAGQGYEQYF.

The chain uses TRBV19 and TRBJ1-2; a possible D gene is TRBD1 (5 bases). The CDR3 has 14 residues. V dropped 10 bases and J dropped 3 bases, with 18 bases sitting between them. CDR1 is LNHDA and CDR2 is SQIVND in the germline V gene (reference sequence). The DNA of the CDR3 is TGTGCCACCAGCATGGGTGGGGGGTACTATGGCTACACCTTC. As protein: CATSMGGGYYGYTF.

The gene calls are TRBV11-1 and TRBJ2-7, with 8 bases that match TRBD1. Unmatched junction bases numbered 6, after V lost 2 bases and J lost 3 bases. The CDR3 length is 15 residues. Germline V CDR1 and CDR2: SGHAT, FQDESV (reference sequence). CDR3 region: CASSLTGQGGYEQYF. Written as DNA, the CDR3 is TGTGCCAGCAGCTTAACCGGACAGGGCGGCTACGAGCAGTACTTC.

V usage is TRBV10-3 and J usage is TRBJ1-5; a possible D gene is TRBD1 (6 bases). The CDR3 is made up of 14 amino acids. CDR1 and CDR2 (germline): ENHRY, SYGVKD. Trimming shortened V by 3 bases and J by 2 bases, and 8 bases separated the two germline ends. The CDR3 bases are TGTGCCATCAGTGACGCAGGGGGCAATCAGCCCCAGCATTTT. Translation gives CAISDAGGNQPQHF.

This clone was detected only once. The V gene is TRBV4-2, the J gene TRBJ2-3, with D possibly TRBD1 on 6 matching bases. Germline assignment: CDR1 LGHNA and CDR2 YNFKEQ. V dropped 2 bases and J dropped 4 bases, with 16 bases sitting between them. The CDR3 sequence is 16 residues long. Here the CDR3 reads CASSQSPGGGSDTQYF. CDR3 nucleotide sequence: TGTGCCAGCAGCCAATCTCCGGGTGGGGGCTCAGATACGCAGTATTTT.

This chain uses TRBV27 with TRBJ2-6; D not resolved. With 6 bases removed from V and 2 bases from J, the gap between germline ends came to 17 bases. Germline V gene data show CDR1 as MNHEY and CDR2 as SMNVEV (reference sequence). CDR3 length: 17 residues. This CDR3 is CASRPTPPIPGANVLTF. As DNA, the CDR3 is TGTGCCAGCAGACCGACACCCCCGATACCTGGGGCCAACGTCCTGACTTTC.

This chain uses TRBV5-1 with TRBJ1-5; 8 bases line up with TRBD1. This CDR3 contains 15 residues. The V segment lost 1 base and the J segment 3 bases; nucleotides outside the gene matches: 3. CDR1 is SGHRS, CDR2 YFSETQ, per germline. Here the CDR3 DNA reads TGCGCCAGCAGCTTGCAGGGGGCTGACAATCAGCCCCAGCATTTT. Encoded protein: CASSLQGADNQPQHF.

The chain carries TRBV6-1 and TRBJ1-5, with D hard to call. CDR1 and CDR2 from the germline V gene are MNHNS and SASEGT. This CDR3 spans 14 amino acids. Deletions cut 4 bases from V and 3 bases from J, with 10 bases between. The CDR3 region has the DNA TGTGCCAGCAGTGCGTACAGTAACAATCAGCCCCAGCATTTT. It specifies CASSAYSNNQPQHF.